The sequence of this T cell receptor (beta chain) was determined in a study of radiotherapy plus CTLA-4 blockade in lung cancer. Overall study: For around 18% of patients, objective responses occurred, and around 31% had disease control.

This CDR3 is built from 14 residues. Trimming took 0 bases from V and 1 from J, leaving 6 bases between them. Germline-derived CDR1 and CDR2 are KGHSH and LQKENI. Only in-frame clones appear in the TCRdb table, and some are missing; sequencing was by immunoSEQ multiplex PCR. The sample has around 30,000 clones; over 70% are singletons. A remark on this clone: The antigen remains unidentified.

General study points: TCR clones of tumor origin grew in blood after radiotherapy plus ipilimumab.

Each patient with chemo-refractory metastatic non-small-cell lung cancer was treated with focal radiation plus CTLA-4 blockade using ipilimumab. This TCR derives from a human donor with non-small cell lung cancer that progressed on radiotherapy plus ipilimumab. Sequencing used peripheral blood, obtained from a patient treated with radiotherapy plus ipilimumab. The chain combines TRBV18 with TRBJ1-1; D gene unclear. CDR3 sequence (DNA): TGTGCCAGCTCACCACCGCACGCGAACACTGAAGCTTTCTTT. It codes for CASSPPHANTEAFF.